The present entry profiles one T cell receptor (beta chain) with its context. The sample comes from a study of CD8 T cells in Susac syndrome. Study-wide background: Treatment at blood withdrawal was none, corticosteroids, or intravenous immunoglobulin alone in Susac syndrome patients.

In blood CD8+ and CD4+ T cells, TCR beta underwent sequencing. TEMRA cells were FACS-enriched, with CD8+ and CD4+ T cells isolated negatively. When the RNA was reverse transcribed, random hexamers were used with an input of about 0.45 to 1 ug. TCRdb used MiXCR to reprocess the immunoSEQ multiplex PCR reads, holding one entry per CDR3 protein. The table has about 240,000 distinct CDR3 sequences, less than 96% seen once. Trimming took 3 bases from V and 5 from J, leaving 8 bases between them. CDR1 is SNHLY and CDR2 is FYNNEI in the germline V gene. This CDR3 spans 12 amino acids. Sequenced sample: CD4+ T cells from PBMCs. This chain joins TRBV2 and TRBJ2-7, with unresolved D. The TCR originated in a human donor with Susac syndrome. CDR3 sequence (DNA): TGTGCCAGCAGTGAGGGGTACCACGAGCAGTACTTC. Translation gives CASSEGYHEQYF. The full variable domain, its missing parts supplied by reference TRBV2 and TRBJ2-7, is EPEVTQTPSHQVTQMGQEVILRCVPISNHLYFYWYRQILGQKVEFLVSFYNNEISEKSEIFDDQFSVERPDGSNFTLKIRSTKLEDSAMYFCASSEGYHEQYFGPGTRLTVT.